The sequence of this TCR beta chain was determined in a study of T cell changes during pregnancy in multiple sclerosis. Sequencing used immunoSEQ multiplex PCR; TCRdb keeps in-frame clones, though not all of them. The sample shows tens of thousands of clones, about 91% of them seen only once. The CDR3 has 16 residues. The V end was cut by 0 bases, the J end by 1 base, with 10 bases between. Germline V lookup: CDR1 LGHNA, CDR2 YSLEER. The chain joins TRBV4-3 to TRBJ1-3; unclear D gene. This receptor was identified in a female donor with multiple sclerosis, enrolled in a pregnancy study. The sequencing here drew on CD8+ T cells from peripheral blood mononuclear cells, taken in the second trimester of pregnancy. The CDR3 sequence is CASSQETPVSGNTIYF. DNA for the CDR3: TGCGCCAGCAGCCAAGAAACCCCGGTTTCTGGAAACACCATATATTTT.